These 14 T cell receptor beta chains share one sample of origin, sequenced in a study of radiation and T cells in renal cell carcinoma. The table came from immunoSEQ multiplex PCR; TCRdb's copy has only in-frame clones and leaves some out. The sample records tens of thousands of clones, approximately 80% being singletons. The time point here: baseline pretreatment blood. This sample's treatment: 15 Gy SBRT to primary tumor, nephrectomy 4 weeks later. The specimen comprised blood, sampled from a patient whose treatment included radiotherapy and nephrectomy. All receptors derive from a man aged 60-69 years with renal cell carcinoma.

V and J are TRBV2 and TRBJ1-6; no firm D call. Trimming cost V 8 bases and J 7 bases, with 12 bases left between them. Germline CDR1 is SNHLY and CDR2 is FYNNEI. The CDR3 has 13 amino acids. CDR3 coding DNA: TGTGCCAGCTTCTGGGAGCGGAATTCACCCCTCCACTTT. Residues: CASFWERNSPLHF.

With regard to this clone: One end of the junction is discordant with germline, which a read error may explain. Different DNA sequences within this sample yield the same CDR3. V gene TRBV5-1 combines with J gene TRBJ1-1, with a weak D call TRBD1 (5 bases). The CDR3 is 14 amino acids. Germline CDR1 and CDR2: SGHRS and YFSETQ. The CDR3 loop is CASSFSGRETEAFF. In nucleotides, the CDR3 is TGCGCCAGTAGCTTTAGTGGCAGGGAGACTGAAGCTTTCTTT.

The rearrangement uses TRBV10-3 and TRBJ2-6; no definite D call. Germline V lookup: CDR1 ENHRY, CDR2 SYGVKD. V was trimmed by 4 bases and J by 2 bases, leaving 6 bases between them. The CDR3 contains 14 residues. Here the CDR3 reads CAISGSAGANVLTF. In DNA, the CDR3 is TGTGCCATCAGTGGGTCAGCTGGGGCCAACGTCCTGACTTTC.

The rearrangement links TRBV5-1 to TRBJ2-3; 8 bases line up with TRBD1. CDR1 is SGHRS and CDR2 is YFSETQ in the germline V gene. CDR3 length: 19 residues. Germline trimming cut 5 bases from V and 3 bases from J; bases unmatched to any gene: 20. CDR3 in amino acids: CASRVGPQGAPGWTDTQYF. Written as DNA, the CDR3 is TGCGCCAGCAGAGTTGGGCCCCAGGGGGCGCCGGGTTGGACAGATACGCAGTATTTT.

The genes are TRBV10-1 and TRBJ2-1; maybe TRBD2 (6 bases). Trimming took 3 bases from V and 10 from J, leaving 19 bases between them. The germline CDR1 and CDR2 sequences are WNHNN and SYGVQD (reference sequence). This CDR3 is 15 amino acids long. CDR3 residues: CASSEGAGRKEEQFF. Here the CDR3 DNA reads TGCGCCAGCAGTGAAGGGGCGGGAAGAAAAGAGGAGCAGTTCTTC.

Here the CDR3 DNA reads TGTGCCAGCAGCCAGGGGGCCGCCTTAGATACGCAGTATTTT. Its protein product is CASSQGAALDTQYF. J is TRBJ2-3 and V is TRBV5-4; 8 bases line up with TRBD1. Per the germline V gene, CDR1 is SGHNT and CDR2 is YYREEE (reference sequence). CDR3 length equals 14 residues. V was pared by 4 bases and J by 5 bases, with 6 bases of the junction left unmatched.

The V gene is TRBV30, the J gene TRBJ1-4; no reliable D call. Trimming took 2 bases from V and 0 from J, leaving 13 bases between them. The CDR3 is 16 residues long. CDR1 GTSNPN and CDR2 SVGIG come from the germline V gene (reference sequence). The CDR3 is CAWSLSFTATNEKLFF. CDR3 nucleotide sequence: TGTGCCTGGAGTCTATCCTTCACAGCAACTAATGAAAAACTGTTTTTT.

This clone has a handful of counts. The rearrangement joins TRBV5-1 to TRBJ1-4; 9 bases fit TRBD1. Germline loops: CDR1 SGHRS, CDR2 YFSETQ. The CDR3 runs 16 residues. V was clipped by 0 bases and J by 8 bases; unmatched bases: 8. The CDR3 DNA sequence: TGCGCCAGCAGCTTGGAGGGACAGGGCCTTGACGAAAAACTGTTTTTT. This codes for CASSLEGQGLDEKLFF.

The chain carries TRBV6-6 and TRBJ2-2; D gene ambiguous. The CDR3 extends over 13 amino acids. With 7 bases removed from V and 2 bases from J, the gap between germline ends came to 8 bases. From germline, CDR1 is MNHNY and CDR2 SVGAGI (reference sequence). The CDR3 region is CASTRTNTGELFF. For the CDR3, the DNA is TGTGCCAGCACACGGACCAACACCGGGGAGCTGTTTTTT.

The CDR3 sequence: CASSVDRGVAEKLFF. The CDR3 bases are TGTGCCAGTAGTGTCGACAGGGGGGTAGCTGAAAAACTGTTTTTT. The chain links TRBV19 to TRBJ1-4, with 9 bases that match TRBD1. Trimming took 5 bases from V and 7 from J; bases not matched to a gene: 8. CDR1 is LNHDA, CDR2 SQIVND, per germline (reference sequence). The CDR3 covers 15 residues.

The CDR3 bases are TGTGCCAGCTCACCGGTCCCGGACAGGGCTAATGAAAAACTGTTTTTT. It codes for CASSPVPDRANEKLFF. The gene calls are TRBV18 and TRBJ1-4; TRBD1 matches 8 bases. CDR1 is KGHSH, CDR2 LQKENI, per germline. The CDR3 has 16 residues. With V trimmed by 3 bases and J by 3 bases, 6 bases remained unmatched.

Note on this clone: Germline and junction disagree at one end, which may indicate a read error. This sequence joins TRBV28 and TRBJ1-5, with 8 bases that match TRBD1. The CDR3 is 15 amino acids. Germline V gives CDR1 MDHEN, CDR2 SYDVKM. The CDR3 spells CASMGPTGAYQPQHF. The CDR3 DNA sequence: TGTGCGAGCATGGGCCCGACAGGGGCATATCAGCCCCAGCATTTT.

The CDR3 coding sequence is TGTGCCACCGAGGACAGGAGTAGTGAAAAACTGTTTTTT. It translates to CATEDRSSEKLFF. The J gene is TRBJ1-4, the V gene TRBV28; 7 bases map to TRBD1. In germline, CDR1 is MDHEN, CDR2 SYDVKM. The J segment lost 7 bases and the V segment lost 10 bases, leaving 9 bases of the junction unmatched. This CDR3 spans 13 amino acids. The entire variable domain, with the rest obtained from reference TRBV28 and TRBJ1-4, is as follows: DVKVTQSSRYLVKRTGEKVFLECVQDMDHENMFWYRQDPGLGLRLIYFSYDVKMKEKGDIPEGYSVSREKKERFSLILESASTNQTSMYLCATEDRSSEKLFFGSGTQLSVL.

This clone was seen more than once but under ten times. The rearrangement joins TRBV18 to TRBJ2-5; TRBD1 might be the D (6 bases). The V gene lost 5 bases and the J gene lost 5 bases, with 15 bases spanning the gap. This CDR3 contains 14 residues. Germline CDR1 is KGHSH and CDR2 is LQKENI. CDR3: CASSIQGIGETQYF. CDR3 nucleotides: TGTGCCAGCTCAATCCAGGGGATCGGCGAGACCCAGTACTTC.